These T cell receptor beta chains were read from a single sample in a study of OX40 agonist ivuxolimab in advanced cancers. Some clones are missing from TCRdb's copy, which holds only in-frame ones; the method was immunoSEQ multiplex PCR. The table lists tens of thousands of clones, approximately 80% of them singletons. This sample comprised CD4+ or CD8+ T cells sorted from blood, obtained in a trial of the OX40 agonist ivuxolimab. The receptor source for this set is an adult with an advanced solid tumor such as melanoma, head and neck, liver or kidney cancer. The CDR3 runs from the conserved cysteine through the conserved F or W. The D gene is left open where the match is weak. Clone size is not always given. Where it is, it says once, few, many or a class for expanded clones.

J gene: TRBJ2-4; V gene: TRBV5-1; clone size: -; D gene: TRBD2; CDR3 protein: CASSLGAGGPLTKNIQYF; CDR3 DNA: TGCGCCAGCAGCTTGGGCGCGGGAGGGCCCTTAACCAAAAACATTCAGTACTTC
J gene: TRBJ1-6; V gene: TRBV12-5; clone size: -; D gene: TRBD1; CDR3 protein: CASGSFGTEGSPLHF; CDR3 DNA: TGTGCTAGTGGTTCCTTCGGGACAGAAGGGTCACCCCTCCACTTT
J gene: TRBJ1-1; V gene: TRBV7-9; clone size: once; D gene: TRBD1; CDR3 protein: CASSKRTGGQGEAFF; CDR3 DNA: TGTGCCAGCAGCAAAAGGACAGGGGGCCAGGGTGAAGCTTTCTTT
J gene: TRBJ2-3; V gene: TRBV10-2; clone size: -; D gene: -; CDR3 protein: CASTPGGGSADTQYF; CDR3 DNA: TGCGCCAGCACCCCGGGGGGCGGGAGTGCGGATACGCAGTATTTT
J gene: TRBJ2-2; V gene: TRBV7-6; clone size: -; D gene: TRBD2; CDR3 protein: CASSPLAGVVTGELFF; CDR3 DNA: TGTGCCAGCAGCCCCTTAGCGGGAGTAGTCACCGGGGAGCTGTTTTTT
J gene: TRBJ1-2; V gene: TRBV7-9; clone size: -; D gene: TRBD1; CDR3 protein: CASSTEDRGLYGYTF; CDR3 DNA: TGTGCCAGCAGCACTGAGGACAGGGGGCTTTATGGCTACACCTTC
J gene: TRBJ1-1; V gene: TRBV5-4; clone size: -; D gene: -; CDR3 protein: CASSLGGGNTEAFF; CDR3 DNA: TGTGCCAGCAGCTTGGGCGGGGGGAACACTGAAGCTTTCTTT
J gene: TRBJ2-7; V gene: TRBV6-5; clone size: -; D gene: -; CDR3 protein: CASSLPRAGQDEQYF; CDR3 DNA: TGTGCCAGCAGTCTTCCCCGGGCGGGCCAGGACGAGCAGTACTTC
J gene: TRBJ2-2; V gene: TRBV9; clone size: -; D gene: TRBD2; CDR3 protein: CASSPSGIYTGELFF; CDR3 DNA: TGTGCCAGCAGCCCAAGCGGGATCTACACCGGGGAGCTGTTTTTT
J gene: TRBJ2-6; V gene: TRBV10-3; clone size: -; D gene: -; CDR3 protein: CAISEAAGSGANVLTF; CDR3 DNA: TGTGCCATCAGTGAGGCGGCGGGTAGCGGGGCCAACGTCCTGACTTTC
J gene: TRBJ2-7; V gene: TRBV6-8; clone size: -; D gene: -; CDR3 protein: CASLRARETYEQYF; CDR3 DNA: TGTGCCAGCCTCCGGGCGCGAGAAACTTACGAGCAGTACTTC
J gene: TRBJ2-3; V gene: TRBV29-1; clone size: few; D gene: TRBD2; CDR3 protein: CAAVVGPSGFTDTQYF; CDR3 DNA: TGCGCAGCCGTCGTAGGTCCTAGCGGATTCACAGATACGCAGTATTTT
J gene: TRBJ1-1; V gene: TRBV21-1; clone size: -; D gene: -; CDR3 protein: CASSPRQALEAFF; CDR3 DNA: TGTGCCAGCAGCCCCCGACAGGCCCTGGAGGCTTTCTTT
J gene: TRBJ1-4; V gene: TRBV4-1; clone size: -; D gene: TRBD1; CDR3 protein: CASSQDTAGGNEKLFF; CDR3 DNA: TGCGCCAGCAGCCAAGATACGGCAGGGGGGAATGAAAAACTGTTTTTT
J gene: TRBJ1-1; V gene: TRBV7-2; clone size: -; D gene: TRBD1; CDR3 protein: CASSPRGTGPFEAFF; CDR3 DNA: TGTGCCAGCAGCCCCCGGGGGACAGGGCCTTTTGAAGCTTTCTTT
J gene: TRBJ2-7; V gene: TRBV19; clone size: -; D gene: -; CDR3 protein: CASSITGAYEQYF; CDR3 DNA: TGTGCCAGTAGTATTACGGGAGCCTACGAGCAGTACTTC
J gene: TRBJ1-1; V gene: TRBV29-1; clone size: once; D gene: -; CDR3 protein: CSVAENTEAFF; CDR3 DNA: TGCAGCGTTGCCGAGAACACTGAAGCTTTCTTT
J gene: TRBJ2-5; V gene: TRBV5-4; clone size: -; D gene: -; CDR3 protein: CASSLWGRQETQYF; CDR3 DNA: TGTGCCAGCAGCTTATGGGGGCGGCAAGAGACCCAGTACTTC
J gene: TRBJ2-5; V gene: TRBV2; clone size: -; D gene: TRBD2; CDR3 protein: CASKPSGGGETQYF; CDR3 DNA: TGTGCCAGCAAGCCTAGCGGGGGGGGAGAGACCCAGTACTTC
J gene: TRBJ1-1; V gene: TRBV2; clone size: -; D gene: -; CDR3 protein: CASSDGEQGRLEAFF; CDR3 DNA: TGTGCCAGCAGTGATGGGGAACAAGGGAGACTTGAAGCTTTCTTT
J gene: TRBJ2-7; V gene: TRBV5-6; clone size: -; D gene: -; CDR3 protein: CASSLLGAGEQYF; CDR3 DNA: TGTGCCAGCAGCTTGTTGGGGGCAGGCGAGCAGTACTTC
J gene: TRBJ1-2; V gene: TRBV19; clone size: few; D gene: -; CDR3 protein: CASSSIYSGYGYTF; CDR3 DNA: TGTGCCAGTAGTTCTATCTACAGCGGCTATGGCTACACCTTC
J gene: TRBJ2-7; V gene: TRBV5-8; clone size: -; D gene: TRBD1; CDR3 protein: CASSSWTGIYVLQYF; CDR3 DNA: TGTGCCAGCAGCTCGTGGACAGGGATTTACGTTCTGCAGTACTTC
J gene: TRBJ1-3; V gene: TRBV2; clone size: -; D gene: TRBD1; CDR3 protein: CASSETGNGGNTIYF; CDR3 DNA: TGTGCCAGCAGCGAGACAGGGAACGGCGGAAACACCATATATTTT